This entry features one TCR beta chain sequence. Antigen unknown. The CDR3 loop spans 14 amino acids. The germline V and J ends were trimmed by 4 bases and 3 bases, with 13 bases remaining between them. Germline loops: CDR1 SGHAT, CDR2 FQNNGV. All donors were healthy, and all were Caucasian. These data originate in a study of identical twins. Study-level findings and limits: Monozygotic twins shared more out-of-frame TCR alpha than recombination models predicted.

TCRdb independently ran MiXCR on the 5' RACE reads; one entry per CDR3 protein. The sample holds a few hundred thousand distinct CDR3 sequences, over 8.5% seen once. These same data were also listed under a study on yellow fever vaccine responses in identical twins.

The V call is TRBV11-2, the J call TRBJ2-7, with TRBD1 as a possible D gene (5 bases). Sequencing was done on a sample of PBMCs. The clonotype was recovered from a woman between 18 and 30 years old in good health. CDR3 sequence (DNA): TGTGCCAGCAGCTCCTCCGACAGCCACTACGAGCAGTACTTC. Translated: CASSSSDSHYEQYF.